The 19 T cell receptor beta chains reported below all come from one sample, sequenced in a study of OX40 agonist ivuxolimab in advanced cancers. Sequencing used immunoSEQ multiplex PCR; TCRdb keeps in-frame clones, though not all of them. The data show fewer than 65,000 clones, with about nine tenths seen just once and under 2.5% held by the top ten. The sample in question was CD4+ or CD8+ T cells sorted from blood, obtained in a trial of the OX40 agonist ivuxolimab. Source of these receptors: an adult with an advanced solid tumor such as melanoma, head and neck, liver or kidney cancer.

V is TRBV30 and J is TRBJ2-7, with TRBD1 as a possible D gene (5 bases). Trimming took 2 bases from V and 0 from J, leaving 11 bases between them. The CDR3 has 14 residues. The germline V gene has CDR1 GTSNPN and CDR2 SVGIG (reference sequence). As DNA, the CDR3 is TGTGCCTGGAGTTGGGGCTATAGCTCCTACGAGCAGTACTTC. Protein: CAWSWGYSSYEQYF.

This chain joins TRBV6-6 and TRBJ1-1, with D unclear. The CDR3 is made up of 14 amino acids. CDR1 is MNHNY, CDR2 SVGAGI, per germline (reference sequence). Between the trimmed V and J ends, which lost 2 bases and 4 bases, there was a span of 11 bases. The CDR3 coding sequence is TGTGCCAGCAGTTACGCTCTCGGAGGCACTGAAGCTTTCTTT. It is translated as CASSYALGGTEAFF.

The gene calls are TRBV5-4 and TRBJ2-7, with D unresolved. This CDR3 has 11 residues. Germline V gene data show CDR1 as SGHNT and CDR2 as YYREEE (reference sequence). V was trimmed by 3 bases and J by 0 bases, leaving 1 base between them. The CDR3 sequence: CASSSSYEQYF. The CDR3 DNA reads TGTGCCAGCAGCTCCTCCTACGAGCAGTACTTC.

The rearrangement uses TRBV5-4 and TRBJ2-1; tentatively, D is TRBD1 or TRBD2 (6 bases each). Germline CDR1 SGHNT, CDR2 YYREEE (reference sequence). With 4 bases removed from V and 6 bases from J, the gap between germline ends came to 29 bases. The CDR3 runs 19 residues. CDR3 amino acids: CASSGSLGGRVGLVNEQFF. The CDR3 DNA reads TGTGCCAGCAGCGGGAGCCTCGGGGGCAGGGTTGGACTGGTCAATGAGCAGTTCTTC.

The chain employs TRBV29-1 and TRBJ2-7, with a weak D call TRBD1 (7 bases). Germline CDR1 SQVTM, CDR2 ANQGSEA. The CDR3 is 13 amino acids. The V end lost 4 bases, the J end lost 5 bases, and 15 bases lay between the germline ends. The chain's CDR3 is CSVVRGAGDEQYF. The CDR3, as DNA: TGCAGCGTTGTCAGGGGGGCCGGGGACGAGCAGTACTTC.

V and J are TRBV5-1 and TRBJ1-6; TRBD1 matches at 12 bases. J lost 10 bases, V lost 4 bases, and 6 bases had no gene match. Per the germline V gene, CDR1 is SGHRS and CDR2 is YFSETQ. The CDR3 is 15 amino acids. The CDR3 sequence: CASSLGQGARSPLHF. The CDR3 bases are TGCGCCAGCAGCCTGGGACAGGGGGCGAGATCACCCCTCCACTTT.

The gene calls are TRBV2 and TRBJ1-1, with D perhaps matching TRBD1 (5 bases). This CDR3 region has 15 residues. Germline V gene lookup returns CDR1 SNHLY and CDR2 FYNNEI. V gave up 2 bases and J gave up 1 base, with 11 bases separating them. The CDR3 DNA reads as TGTGCCAGCAGTGAAAGCAGGGCAGGGAACACTGAAGCTTTCTTT. Translated: CASSESRAGNTEAFF.

The rearrangement uses TRBV28 and TRBJ2-5; 7 nucleotides line up with TRBD2. With 5 bases clipped from V and 0 bases from J, the junction kept 9 bases outside the gene matches. CDR1 is MDHEN and CDR2 is SYDVKM in the germline V gene. CDR3 length equals 16 residues. The CDR3 sequence: CASSRAAAGDQETQYF. CDR3 nucleotide sequence: TGTGCCAGCAGTCGGGCTGCGGCGGGGGACCAAGAGACCCAGTACTTC.

The J gene is TRBJ2-6, the V gene TRBV4-3; D remains ambiguous. This CDR3 region has 18 residues. Germline CDR1 reads LGHNA; CDR2 reads YSLEER. Between the trimmed V and J ends, which lost 1 base and 0 bases, there was a span of 13 bases. CDR3 loop: CASSQVYGPSSGANVLTF. For the CDR3, the DNA is TGCGCCAGCAGCCAAGTTTACGGGCCTTCCTCTGGGGCCAACGTCCTGACTTTC.

The chain couples TRBV2 to TRBJ2-2; D call uncertain. The CDR3 loop spans 14 amino acids. Germline-derived CDR1 and CDR2 are SNHLY and FYNNEI. V lost 2 bases, J lost 6 bases, and 10 bases lay in between. CDR3 residues: CASSETLVPGELFF. The CDR3 DNA is TGTGCCAGCAGTGAAACGCTAGTGCCCGGGGAGCTGTTTTTT.

The chain employs TRBV9 and TRBJ2-4; possibly TRBD1 for D (5 bases). With 0 bases removed from V and 6 bases from J, the gap between germline ends came to 13 bases. CDR1 is SGDLS and CDR2 is YYNGEE in the germline V gene. The CDR3 has 15 amino acids. CDR3 in DNA: TGTGCCAGCAGCGTAGGTGGGCAGGGAAGAAACATTCAGTACTTC. Its translation: CASSVGGQGRNIQYF.

V gene TRBV5-1 combines with J gene TRBJ1-1; the match to TRBD1 covers 11 bases. V shed 2 bases and J 8 bases; nucleotides not matched to a gene: 8. This CDR3 comprises 15 residues. Germline CDR1 is SGHRS and CDR2 is YFSETQ. CDR3 DNA sequence: TGCGCCAGCAGCTTTAGGACAGGGGGCTTTCTCGAAGCTTTCTTT. Encoded protein: CASSFRTGGFLEAFF.

The J gene is TRBJ2-3, the V gene TRBV19; D gene uncertain. The CDR3 length is 13 residues. Germline V lookup: CDR1 LNHDA, CDR2 SQIVND (reference sequence). Trimming shortened V by 5 bases and J by 2 bases, and 8 bases separated the two germline ends. The CDR3 DNA sequence: TGTGCCAGTAGTGCCCTCAACACAGATACGCAGTATTTT. It is translated as CASSALNTDTQYF.

The rearrangement joins TRBV29-1 to TRBJ1-1, with D possibly being TRBD1 (6 bases). Germline V gives CDR1 SQVTM, CDR2 ANQGSEA. The CDR3 consists of 12 residues. With 6 bases removed from V and 4 bases from J, the gap between germline ends came to 12 bases. The CDR3 DNA reads as TGCAGCGTAACAGGGTATGTCACTGAAGCTTTCTTT. Encoded protein: CSVTGYVTEAFF.

The chain uses TRBV6-1 and TRBJ2-5; a weak D match, TRBD2 (5 bases). This CDR3 is built from 13 residues. Trimming took off 7 bases at V and 2 bases at J, with 11 bases between the two ends. Germline V gives CDR1 MNHNS, CDR2 SASEGT. In nucleotides, the CDR3 is TGTGCCAGCATAAGAGGGAATCAAGAGACCCAGTACTTC. It yields the protein CASIRGNQETQYF.

CDR3 protein: CASSSGTSGRKYNEQFF. The CDR3 region has the DNA TGTGCCAGCAGCTCGGGGACTAGCGGGAGGAAATACAATGAGCAGTTCTTC. The chain uses TRBV5-4 and TRBJ2-1; TRBD2 matches 15 bases. This CDR3 region has 17 residues. With 3 bases clipped from V and 4 bases from J, the junction kept 5 bases outside the gene matches. The germline V gene encodes CDR1 SGHNT and CDR2 YYREEE (reference sequence).

The chain joins TRBV28 to TRBJ2-7; 7 bases map to TRBD2. The V gene end was trimmed by 3 bases and the J gene end by 0 bases; junction bases not matched to a gene: 2. CDR3 length equals 14 residues. Germline V gene sequence: CDR1 MDHEN, CDR2 SYDVKM. The CDR3 DNA is TGTGCCAGCAGTTTGGCGGGAGTCTCCTACGAGCAGTACTTC. Protein sequence: CASSLAGVSYEQYF. Variable domain in full (rest from reference TRBV28 and TRBJ2-7): DVKVTQSSRYLVKRTGEKVFLECVQDMDHENMFWYRQDPGLGLRLIYFSYDVKMKEKGDIPEGYSVSREKKERFSLILESASTNQTSMYLCASSLAGVSYEQYFGPGTRLTVT.

Concerning this clone itself: One end of the junction does not line up with germline, which may come from a read error. This CDR3 is CASRLARGGFSYEQYF. DNA for the CDR3: TGTGCCAGCAGATTAGCCCGGGGGGGTTTCTCCTACGAGCAGTACTTC. The chain couples TRBV11-2 to TRBJ2-7; TRBD2 matches 8 bases. The germline V gene encodes CDR1 SGHAT and CDR2 FQNNGV. There are 16 residues in the CDR3. Full variable domain (rest looked up from reference TRBV11-2 and TRBJ2-7): EAGVAQSPRYKIIEKRQSVAFWCNPISGHATLYWYQQILGQGPKLLIQFQNNGVVDDSQLPKDRFSAERLKGVDSTLKIQPAKLEDSAVYLCASRLARGGFSYEQYFGPGTRLTVT.

The rearrangement joins TRBV5-1 to TRBJ1-2; no clear D gene. The V gene lost 7 bases and the J gene lost 0 bases, with 13 bases spanning the gap. This CDR3 has 14 residues. Germline V CDR1 and CDR2: SGHRS, YFSETQ. As DNA, the CDR3 is TGCGCCAGCGCTAGCGGGGATGCTAACTATGGCTACACCTTC. Encoded protein: CASASGDANYGYTF.